Listed here are 29 T cell receptor beta chains from one sample, sequenced in a study of T cells in Graves' hyperthyroidism and ophthalmopathy. From RNA transcripts, TCR beta CDR3 regions were amplified. During a first-round RT-PCR of the TCR CDR3, the HTBI primer set was used. One entry per CDR3 protein results from TCRdb running MiXCR on the multiplex PCR reads. The table records a few hundred thousand distinct CDR3 sequences, around 15% of them present only once. Input material: blood. The receptor source for this set is a woman aged 40 to 49 with Graves' ophthalmopathy.

This clonotype was detected once. This may be a read error: a much more frequent sequence differs by one nucleotide. V is TRBV9 and J is TRBJ2-7; D unresolved. Germline values: CDR1 SGDLS, CDR2 YYNGEE. The V end lost 3 bases, the J end lost 7 bases, and 5 bases lay between the germline ends. The CDR3 length is 10 residues. CDR3 residues: CASSDAEQYF. CDR3 DNA sequence: TGTGCCAGCAGCGACGCTGAGCAGTACTTC. Full variable domain (rest looked up from reference TRBV9 and TRBJ2-7): DSGVTQTPKHLITATGQRVTLRCSPRSGDLSVYWYQQSLDQGLQFLIQYYNGEERAKGNILERFSAQQFPDLHSELNLSSLELGDSALYFCASSDAEQYFGPGTRLTVT.

V usage is TRBV15 and J usage is TRBJ1-5; D uncertain. The V gene's germline CDR1 is LNHNV and CDR2 YYDKDF (reference sequence). CDR3 length equals 15 residues. Trimming took off 0 bases at V and 8 bases at J, with 14 bases between the two ends. CDR3 sequence (DNA): TGTGCCACCAGCAGAGATTTACGGGTGAGAGAGCCCCAGCATTTT. Translating it yields CATSRDLRVREPQHF.

This clonotype was counted ten times or more. V is TRBV12-3 or TRBV12-4 and J is TRBJ2-3; no firm D call. This CDR3 has 14 residues. Between the trimmed V and J ends, which lost 7 bases and 4 bases, there was a span of 15 bases. The CDR3 sequence is CASTTSQSSDTQYF. In DNA, the CDR3 is TGTGCCAGCACCACGTCCCAATCATCAGATACGCAGTATTTT.

This clonotype was observed at least ten times. V gene TRBV2 combines with J gene TRBJ2-7; D remains ambiguous. V was cut by 6 bases and J by 3 bases, with 18 bases left in between. Germline V gives CDR1 SNHLY, CDR2 FYNNEI. This CDR3 is 15 amino acids long. The CDR3 DNA follows: TGTGCCAGCAGGCTGACCCCTATACGAGTCTACGAGCAGTACTTC. It yields the protein CASRLTPIRVYEQYF.

This CDR3 is CASSLSPSGSVGEQFF. CDR3 sequence (DNA): TGTGCCAGCAGTTTATCGCCTAGCGGGAGTGTTGGTGAGCAGTTCTTC. V gene TRBV27 combines with J gene TRBJ2-1, with 10 positions matching TRBD2. Germline trimming cut 0 bases from V and 9 bases from J; bases unmatched to any gene: 8. There are 16 residues in the CDR3. Per the germline V gene, CDR1 is MNHEY and CDR2 is SMNVEV (reference sequence).

In this sample, this clonotype turned up a few times. The chain recombines TRBV28 with TRBJ1-6; D unresolved. The CDR3 runs to 15 residues. Germline V gene lookup returns CDR1 MDHEN and CDR2 SYDVKM. V was clipped by 3 bases and J by 0 bases, with 6 bases between them. In DNA, the CDR3 is TGTGCCAGCAGTTTCACCAGCTCCTATAATTCACCCCTCCACTTT. Translating gives CASSFTSSYNSPLHF.

The gene calls are TRBV20-1 and TRBJ2-1; 8 bases align to TRBD2. V shed 8 bases, J shed 9 bases, and the junction held 18 bases outside the gene matches. CDR1 and CDR2 (germline): DFQATT, SNEGSKA (reference sequence). The CDR3 is made up of 15 amino acids. In DNA form, the CDR3 reads TGCAGTCCATACCCAGCGGGAGCATCTTCGGCTGAGCAGTTCTTC. This translates into CSPYPAGASSAEQFF.

There are a few counts of this clonotype. The chain carries TRBV24-1 and TRBJ2-3; weak D call: TRBD1 (6 bases). Trimming left V 3 bases short and J 0 bases short, with 12 bases between. The CDR3 loop spans 16 amino acids. Germline assignment: CDR1 KGHDR and CDR2 SFDVKD. The DNA of the CDR3 is TGTGCCACCAGTGATCGCCGGACAGTTAGCACAGATACGCAGTATTTT. Protein: CATSDRRTVSTDTQYF.

The V call is TRBV5-1, the J call TRBJ2-1; 7 bases match TRBD1. V lost 0 bases and J lost 4; bases outside the gene matches: 7. CDR3 size: 16 residues. The V gene's germline CDR1 is SGHRS and CDR2 YFSETQ. CDR3 in DNA: TGCGCCAGCAGCTTGGGGGGGACAGATTCTTACAATGAGCAGTTCTTC. Residues: CASSLGGTDSYNEQFF.

The V gene is TRBV19, the J gene TRBJ1-5; tentative D call: TRBD1 (5 bases). The CDR3 is 17 amino acids. V lost 1 base and J lost 6, with 19 bases in between. The V gene's germline CDR1 is LNHDA and CDR2 SQIVND (reference sequence). The CDR3 DNA sequence: TGTGCCAGTAGTATAGGTAGAATGGGGGACCGGACTCAGCCCCAGCATTTT. It translates to CASSIGRMGDRTQPQHF.

This clonotype was counted ten times or more. V gene TRBV5-1 combines with J gene TRBJ2-5; the D call may be TRBD1 or TRBD2 (5 bases each). The CDR3 contains 13 residues. V was clipped by 4 bases and J by 3 bases, with 10 bases between them. The germline gives CDR1 SGHRS, CDR2 YFSETQ. In DNA form, the CDR3 reads TGCGCCAGCAGCGCCGGGACGGAAGAGACCCAGTACTTC. It specifies CASSAGTEETQYF.

This clonotype was seen more than once but under ten times. This chain links TRBV6-5 with TRBJ2-7; D possibly uses TRBD1 or TRBD2 (6 bases each). Germline CDR1 reads MNHEY; CDR2 reads SVGAGI. V was pared by 0 bases and J by 0 bases, with 18 bases between. The CDR3 contains 18 residues. The CDR3 loop reads CASSYSRGVGISSYEQYF. CDR3 DNA: TGTGCCAGCAGTTACTCGAGGGGGGTTGGGATAAGCTCCTACGAGCAGTACTTC.

The count of this clonotype is one. One base away lies a much larger clone, so this may be a sequencing read error. The gene calls are TRBV5-1 and TRBJ1-1, with a possible D match to TRBD1 (6 bases). There are 15 residues in the CDR3. Germline V gene sequence: CDR1 SGHRS, CDR2 YFSETQ. The CDR3 nucleotides are TGCGCCAGCAGCTTTACCGGGACACCGAACACTGAAGCTCTCTTT. Amino acid sequence: CASSFTGTPNTEALF.

The sample holds many counts of this clonotype. CDR3 DNA: TGTGCCAGCAGACCCACAGGGGTCGGGCAGCCCCAGCATTTT. It is translated as CASRPTGVGQPQHF. The V and J genes are TRBV2 and TRBJ1-5; 7 nucleotides match TRBD1. Trimming at V came to 6 bases and at J to 7 bases, leaving 9 bases not matched to a gene. This CDR3 comprises 14 residues. Germline CDR1 is SNHLY and CDR2 is FYNNEI.

This clonotype was recorded at least ten times. The chain links TRBV28 to TRBJ2-7; 7 bases match TRBD2. Trimming took 5 bases from V and 2 from J; bases not matched to a gene: 9. The CDR3 has 15 amino acids. The germline V gene has CDR1 MDHEN and CDR2 SYDVKM. CDR3 bases: TGTGCCAGCAGTGTCCCGTGGGGGGGGACCTACGAGCAGTACTTC. This encodes CASSVPWGGTYEQYF.

This clonotype was observed at least ten times. The chain has TRBV28 and TRBJ2-7; 7 nucleotides match TRBD1. V dropped 7 bases and J dropped 1; count of bases not matched to a gene: 7. The CDR3 has 14 residues. Germline V gene data show CDR1 as MDHEN and CDR2 as SYDVKM. CDR3 nucleotide sequence: TGTGCCAGCATCAGGGCCAGGGGGTCCTACGAGCAGTACTTC. It translates to CASIRARGSYEQYF.

The chain combines TRBV7-2 with TRBJ2-2; D uncertain. V lost 6 bases and J lost 4, with 9 bases in between. This CDR3 is built from 13 residues. Germline loops: CDR1 SGHTA, CDR2 FQGNSA. The CDR3 here is CASRVQPTGELFF. The CDR3 DNA sequence: TGTGCCAGCAGGGTACAGCCCACCGGGGAGCTGTTTTTT.

The chain employs TRBV19 and TRBJ2-7, with 8 bases that match TRBD1. The CDR3 runs 14 residues. Germline assignment: CDR1 LNHDA and CDR2 SQIVND (reference sequence). J lost 2 bases, V lost 2 bases, and 2 bases had no gene match. As DNA, the CDR3 is TGTGCCAGTAGTATACAGGGGGCAACCTACGAGCAGTACTTC. Translated, it gives CASSIQGATYEQYF. Full variable domain (rest looked up from reference TRBV19 and TRBJ2-7): DGGITQSPKYLFRKEGQNVTLSCEQNLNHDAMYWYRQDPGQGLRLIYYSQIVNDFQKGDIAEGYSVSREKKESFPLTVTSAQKNPTAFYLCASSIQGATYEQYFGPGTRLTVT.

This clonotype has more than one count but fewer than ten. V and J are TRBV25-1 and TRBJ2-5; 7 bases agree with TRBD2. V lost 3 bases and J lost 2; bases outside the gene matches: 9. Germline V gene data show CDR1 as MGHDK and CDR2 as SYGVNS. The CDR3 has 16 amino acids. DNA for the CDR3: TGTGCCAGCAGTGATACATCGGGAGGAGGACAAGAGACCCAGTACTTC. Translating gives CASSDTSGGGQETQYF.

In its sample, this clonotype was seen many times. The V gene is TRBV6-2 or TRBV6-3, the J gene TRBJ2-7; 9 bases are shared with TRBD2. Losses at the gene ends were 6 bases for V and 3 bases for J; bases not matched to a gene: 0. Germline lookup yields CDR1 MNHEY and CDR2 SVGEGT. The CDR3 extends over 12 amino acids. In DNA form, the CDR3 reads TGTGCCAGCAGGACTAGCGGCTACGAGCAGTACTTC. Its protein is CASRTSGYEQYF.

This clonotype was counted at least ten times. The rearrangement uses TRBV30 and TRBJ2-7; 10 bases line up with TRBD2. Germline V gene lookup returns CDR1 GTSNPN and CDR2 SVGIG (reference sequence). This CDR3 region has 16 residues. Germline trimming cut 3 bases from V and 3 bases from J; bases unmatched to any gene: 11. CDR3: CAWSAPILAGSYEQYF. CDR3 in DNA: TGTGCCTGGAGCGCCCCGATACTAGCGGGGAGCTACGAGCAGTACTTC.

CDR3 amino acids: CASSLDRAYTQYF. CDR3 nucleotides: TGTGCCAGCAGCTTAGATCGGGCATATACGCAGTATTTT. The V and J genes are TRBV7-8 and TRBJ2-3, with D unclear. Trimming pared 1 base from V and 7 bases from J, leaving 9 bases between. Germline-derived CDR1 and CDR2 are SGHVS and FQNEAQ. This CDR3 region has 13 residues.

Many counts were recorded for this clonotype. The chain links TRBV28 to TRBJ2-7; possible D gene TRBD1, 5 bases. CDR1 is MDHEN and CDR2 is SYDVKM in the germline V gene. V dropped 2 bases and J dropped 3 bases, with 17 bases sitting between them. This CDR3 comprises 16 residues. The DNA for the CDR3 is TGTGCCAGCAGTTTAGGCTCGGCAGGGCACAACTACGAGCAGTACTTC. Translation: CASSLGSAGHNYEQYF.

The sample holds many counts of this clonotype. The gene calls are TRBV3-1 and TRBJ2-1; 9 positions agree with TRBD1. V shed 4 bases, J shed 8 bases, and the junction held 6 bases outside the gene matches. This CDR3 contains 14 residues. Germline CDR1 is LGHDT and CDR2 is YNNKEL (reference sequence). The CDR3 nucleotides read TGTGCCAGCAGCCTAGGACAGGGGATAGATGAGCAGTTCTTC. This translates into CASSLGQGIDEQFF.

J is TRBJ2-5 and V is TRBV27; 9 nucleotides line up with TRBD2. In germline, CDR1 is MNHEY, CDR2 SMNVEV (reference sequence). Trimming took 3 bases from V and 4 from J; bases not matched to a gene: 6. The CDR3 has 15 amino acids. The CDR3 is CASSFSLAGRETQYF. The CDR3 DNA reads as TGTGCCAGCAGTTTCAGTCTAGCGGGAAGAGAGACCCAGTACTTC.

In this sample, this clonotype turned up a few times. At one boundary the junction diverges from the germline segment, which might be a read error. This rearrangement joins TRBV11-3 to TRBJ1-1; D remains ambiguous. CDR3 size: 14 residues. Germline loops: CDR1 SGHNT, CDR2 YENEEA. The CDR3 DNA is TGTGCCAGCAGTTTAGGCAGGATGAACACTGAAGCTCTCTTT. It yields the protein CASSLGRMNTEALF.

Ten or more counts support this clonotype. The chain combines TRBV5-1 with TRBJ1-1, with D hard to call. V was pared by 1 base and J by 3 bases, with 16 bases between. Germline CDR1 SGHRS, CDR2 YFSETQ. The CDR3 covers 16 residues. CDR3 sequence: CASSLRVGEVYTEAFF. The CDR3 DNA reads TGCGCCAGCAGCTTGCGAGTCGGGGAGGTCTACACTGAAGCTTTCTTT.

CDR3 residues: CASSTEGNIQYF. In nucleotides, the CDR3 is TGTGCCAGCAGCACGGAGGGAAACATTCAGTACTTC. The chain uses TRBV3-1 and TRBJ2-4; tentatively, D is TRBD2 (6 bases). Trimming took 5 bases from V and 6 from J, leaving 8 bases between them. The CDR3 consists of 12 residues. The germline gives CDR1 LGHDT, CDR2 YNNKEL (reference sequence).

This clonotype was counted many times. The chain is built from TRBV5-1 and TRBJ2-3; D uncertain. This CDR3 is 12 amino acids long. The germline V and J ends were trimmed by 1 base and 4 bases, with 4 bases remaining between them. CDR1 SGHRS and CDR2 YFSETQ come from the germline V gene. DNA of the CDR3: TGCGCCAGCAGCTTGAACTCAGATACGCAGTATTTT. Translation gives CASSLNSDTQYF.